This T cell receptor (beta chain) appears in the sequencing data of a study of blood T cells in healthy people across ages. Findings of the study overall: Lack of knowledge of donor CMV status possibly confounded expanded clonotype changes.

Remarks on this clonotype: The antigen is not known.

Germline CDR1 and CDR2: SGHTA and FQGNSA. Trimming took off 8 bases at V and 0 bases at J, with 10 bases between the two ends. CDR3 length equals 13 residues. Using a J-beta primer mix together with a sample-barcoded 5' primer, a second PCR was run for about 7 to 12 cycles. TCRdb re-derived calls from the 5' RACE reads in MiXCR, one entry per CDR3 protein. The table shows hundreds of thousands of distinct CDR3 sequences, with around 25% occurring only once. The same data also went into a second study, on T cells of mothers and their children.

This sequence was found in a boy between 10 and 17 years old in good health. Sequenced input: blood. The rearrangement joins TRBV7-2 to TRBJ1-1; weak D call: TRBD1 (5 bases). Here the CDR3 DNA reads TGTGCCAGCGCGATAGGGGTGAACACTGAAGCTTTCTTT. Protein sequence: CASAIGVNTEAFF.